This TCR beta chain originates from a study of T cell responses to AZD1222 COVID-19 vaccine. Germline V CDR1 and CDR2: SGHRS, YFSETQ. V was pared by 0 bases and J by 7 bases, with 13 bases between. The CDR3 has 15 amino acids. This clone was seen a single time. Method: immunoSEQ multiplex PCR; TCRdb's copy keeps in-frame clones and lacks some. The sample has 150,000 to 180,000 clones; 88% are singletons. The source material was peripheral blood, sampled on day 0 of AZD1222 vaccination. The chain couples TRBV5-1 to TRBJ1-4, with D possibly being TRBD1 (6 bases). This sequence was found in an adult in good health. This CDR3 reads CASSLAWGQGEKLFF. The CDR3, as DNA: TGCGCCAGCAGCTTGGCCTGGGGGCAAGGTGAAAAACTGTTTTTT.